This is a list of T cell receptor beta chains from one sample in a study of control samples from healthy donors and cancer patients. This table comes from immunoSEQ multiplex PCR, and its TCRdb copy is limited to in-frame clones, with some not included. The sample includes 400,000 to 500,000 clones, approximately 92% of them seen just once. The specimen sequenced was PBMCs. The receptors stem from a man aged 35-49 years with head and neck cancer. The CDR3 runs from the conserved cysteine through the conserved F or W. A D gene is named only where the DNA matches it firmly. Clone sizes are given selectively: once, few, many, or a class where the clone is expanded.

length: 14; size: -; D: -; J: TRBJ2-5; V: TRBV19; CDR3: CASSIGQQKETQYF; DNA: TGTGCCAGTAGTATCGGACAGCAAAAAGAGACCCAGTACTTC
length: 12; size: -; D: -; J: TRBJ1-1; V: TRBV28; CDR3: CASSLNGREAFF; DNA: TGTGCCAGCAGTTTGAATGGGAGAGAAGCTTTCTTT
length: 15; size: few; D: TRBD1; J: TRBJ1-3; V: TRBV3-1/TRBV3-2; CDR3: CASSDTGEGGNTIYF; DNA: TGTGCCAGCAGCGATACAGGGGAAGGCGGAAACACCATATATTTT
length: 11; size: -; D: -; J: TRBJ2-1; V: TRBV29-1; CDR3: CSVGEANEQFF; DNA: TGCAGCGTTGGAGAAGCAAATGAGCAGTTCTTC
length: 15; size: -; D: -; J: TRBJ2-1; V: TRBV3-1/TRBV3-2; CDR3: CASSQGLSSYNEQFF; DNA: TGTGCCAGCAGCCAAGGGCTGAGCTCCTACAATGAGCAGTTCTTC
length: 14; size: -; D: -; J: TRBJ2-7; V: TRBV15; CDR3: CATRVTVSSYEQYF; DNA: TGTGCCACCAGAGTAACAGTCAGCTCCTACGAGCAGTACTTC
length: 14; size: -; D: -; J: TRBJ2-5; V: TRBV5-1; CDR3: CASSVSDDQETQYF; DNA: TGCGCCAGCAGCGTGTCAGATGATCAGGAGACCCAGTACTTC
length: 14; size: -; D: -; J: TRBJ2-1; V: TRBV6-2/TRBV6-3; CDR3: CASSILGSYNEQFF; DNA: TGTGCCAGCAGTATTTTAGGTTCCTACAATGAGCAGTTCTTC
length: 13; size: -; D: TRBD1; J: TRBJ1-1; V: TRBV30; CDR3: CAWRSGGVGEAFF; DNA: TGTGCCTGGAGGTCAGGGGGGGTTGGTGAAGCTTTCTTT
length: 16; size: -; D: TRBD1; J: TRBJ2-7; V: TRBV18; CDR3: CASSPSFGTGGYEQYF; DNA: TGTGCCAGCTCTCCTTCCTTCGGGACAGGGGGCTACGAGCAGTACTTC
length: 12; size: -; D: TRBD1; J: TRBJ1-2; V: TRBV28; CDR3: CASSSTGTFYTF; DNA: TGTGCCAGCAGTTCGACAGGGACCTTCTACACCTTC
length: 13; size: -; D: -; J: TRBJ2-7; V: TRBV7-2; CDR3: CASSSRGGDEQYF; DNA: TGTGCCAGCAGTTCAAGGGGGGGGGACGAGCAGTACTTC
length: 14; size: -; D: -; J: TRBJ2-7; V: TRBV6-1; CDR3: CASSERGGRYEQYF; DNA: TGTGCCAGCAGTGAACGGGGTGGACGCTACGAGCAGTACTTC
length: 17; size: -; D: -; J: TRBJ1-1; V: TRBV5-8; CDR3: CASSLYIRETLNTEAFF; DNA: TGTGCCAGCAGCTTGTATATTCGTGAGACTTTAAACACTGAAGCTTTCTTT
length: 12; size: -; D: TRBD1; J: TRBJ1-1; V: TRBV5-6; CDR3: CASSLNRGAAFF; DNA: TGTGCCAGCAGCTTAAACAGGGGGGCGGCTTTCTTT
length: 14; size: -; D: -; J: TRBJ1-1; V: TRBV7-3; CDR3: CASSPTHMNTEAFF; DNA: TGTGCCAGCAGCCCGACCCACATGAACACTGAAGCTTTCTTT
length: 18; size: once; D: TRBD2; J: TRBJ2-5; V: TRBV7-2; CDR3: CASSLGVAGGRGGETQYF; DNA: TGTGCCAGCAGCTTAGGGGTAGCGGGGGGCCGAGGGGGAGAGACCCAGTACTTC
length: 16; size: -; D: TRBD1; J: TRBJ2-2; V: TRBV5-1; CDR3: CASSSQGARGTGELFF; DNA: TGCGCCAGCAGCTCACAGGGGGCCCGTGGCACCGGGGAGCTGTTTTTT
length: 12; size: -; D: -; J: TRBJ2-3; V: TRBV29-1; CDR3: CSPSQGTDTQYF; DNA: TGCAGCCCTTCACAGGGAACAGATACGCAGTATTTT
length: 15; size: -; D: TRBD1; J: TRBJ2-3; V: TRBV27; CDR3: CASSFGRGSTDTQYF; DNA: TGTGCCAGCAGTTTCGGCAGGGGGAGCACAGATACGCAGTATTTT
length: 16; size: -; D: -; J: TRBJ2-6; V: TRBV4-1; CDR3: CASSQDHLSGANVLTF; DNA: TGCGCCAGCAGCCAAGATCACCTCTCTGGGGCCAACGTCCTGACTTTC
length: 17; size: -; D: TRBD2; J: TRBJ2-5; V: TRBV5-5; CDR3: CASSFSGTSGGKGPQYF; DNA: TGTGCCAGCAGCTTCTCCGGGACTAGCGGGGGTAAAGGACCCCAGTACTTC
length: 13; size: once; D: -; J: TRBJ2-1; V: TRBV7-2; CDR3: CASSFRSYNEQFF; DNA: TGTGCCAGCAGCTTCCGCTCCTACAATGAGCAGTTCTTC
length: 13; size: -; D: -; J: TRBJ1-2; V: TRBV7-3; CDR3: CASSLSSGAGYTF; DNA: TGTGCCAGCAGCTTATCCTCAGGTGCTGGCTACACCTTC
length: 10; size: -; D: TRBD1; J: TRBJ2-4; V: TRBV20-1; CDR3: CSAWTGVQYF; DNA: TGCAGTGCTTGGACAGGCGTTCAGTACTTC
length: 16; size: once; D: TRBD1; J: TRBJ2-5; V: TRBV18; CDR3: CASSPPKGQGPETQYF; DNA: TGTGCCAGCTCACCACCAAAGGGACAGGGTCCGGAGACCCAGTACTTC
length: 14; size: few; D: TRBD2; J: TRBJ2-3; V: TRBV5-1; CDR3: CASGLAGFTDTQYF; DNA: TGCGCCAGCGGACTAGCGGGATTCACAGATACGCAGTATTTT
length: 13; size: -; D: -; J: TRBJ2-3; V: TRBV2; CDR3: CASSFRGGYTQYF; DNA: TGTGCCAGCAGCTTCAGAGGGGGTTATACGCAGTATTTT
length: 17; size: -; D: -; J: TRBJ2-7; V: TRBV12-5; CDR3: CASGLVLGTRYSYEQYF; DNA: TGTGCTAGTGGTTTGGTACTAGGGACACGGTACTCCTACGAGCAGTACTTC
length: 14; size: -; D: -; J: TRBJ2-1; V: TRBV11-2; CDR3: CASSLASVYNEQFF; DNA: TGTGCCAGCAGCTTAGCCTCAGTTTACAATGAGCAGTTCTTC
length: 12; size: -; D: -; J: TRBJ2-5; V: TRBV19; CDR3: CASQGGLETQYF; DNA: TGTGCCAGTCAAGGGGGTTTGGAGACCCAGTACTTC
length: 15; size: -; D: TRBD1; J: TRBJ2-2; V: TRBV27; CDR3: CASSSGQVATGELFF; DNA: TGTGCCAGCAGTTCCGGACAGGTCGCCACCGGGGAGCTGTTTTTT
length: 15; size: -; D: TRBD1; J: TRBJ1-5; V: TRBV15; CDR3: CATSPRDSSNQPQHF; DNA: TGTGCCACCAGCCCGCGGGACAGCAGCAATCAGCCCCAGCATTTT
length: 16; size: -; D: TRBD2; J: TRBJ2-1; V: TRBV5-1; CDR3: CASSSWTSGRDNEQFF; DNA: TGCGCCAGCAGCTCTTGGACTAGCGGGAGAGACAATGAGCAGTTCTTC
length: 15; size: -; D: TRBD1; J: TRBJ1-6; V: TRBV5-1; CDR3: CASSFLQGNHSPLHF; DNA: TGCGCCAGCAGCTTCCTACAGGGGAACCATTCACCCCTCCACTTT
length: 13; size: once; D: TRBD1; J: TRBJ1-5; V: TRBV3-1/TRBV3-2; CDR3: CASSRDRNQPQHF; DNA: TGTGCCAGCAGCCGGGACAGAAATCAGCCCCAGCATTTT
length: 16; size: -; D: TRBD2; J: TRBJ2-5; V: TRBV10-1; CDR3: CASSEGLAGTQETQYF; DNA: TGCGCCAGCAGTGAAGGACTAGCGGGGACACAAGAGACCCAGTACTTC
length: 16; size: -; D: TRBD1; J: TRBJ2-1; V: TRBV9; CDR3: CASSVNRGPHYNEQFF; DNA: TGTGCCAGCAGCGTAAACAGGGGTCCCCACTACAATGAGCAGTTCTTC
length: 16; size: few; D: -; J: TRBJ1-6; V: TRBV2; CDR3: CASRIRGKSYNSPLHF; DNA: TGTGCCAGCAGGATTAGGGGGAAGTCCTATAATTCACCCCTCCACTTT
length: 14; size: -; D: -; J: TRBJ2-6; V: TRBV15; CDR3: CATSPGSWANVLTF; DNA: TGTGCCACCAGTCCAGGTTCTTGGGCCAACGTCCTGACTTTC
length: 16; size: -; D: -; J: TRBJ2-3; V: TRBV9; CDR3: CASSVGLDPTQDTQYF; DNA: TGTGCCAGCAGCGTAGGGCTAGATCCTACCCAAGATACGCAGTATTTT
length: 13; size: -; D: TRBD1; J: TRBJ2-1; V: TRBV5-1; CDR3: CATSGQGQDEQFF; DNA: TGCGCCACCTCGGGACAGGGGCAGGATGAGCAGTTCTTC